This is a list of T cell receptor beta chains from one sample in a study of blood T cell repertoires in COVID-19. Repertoires were generated with immunoSEQ multiplex PCR, while TCRdb's copy carries only in-frame clones and drops some. The sample has roughly 70,000 clones; approximately 92% are singletons. The sequencing input was peripheral blood. Receptors were obtained from a human donor with active COVID-19. The donor label of this sample is uncertain. Each CDR3 is given with its conserved first and last residue. A D gene is named only where the DNA matches it firmly. A clone size is listed for some rows: how often the clone was seen (once, few, many), or a class if it is expanded.

size	V	D	length	J	CDR3	DNA
NA	TRBV19	NA	15	TRBJ2-2	CASSKIEGDTGELFF	TGTGCCAGTAGTAAGATAGAGGGGGACACCGGGGAGCTGTTTTTT
NA	TRBV19	NA	13	TRBJ2-2	CASSTGLLGELFF	TGTGCCAGTAGTACCGGACTTCTCGGGGAGCTGTTTTTT
NA	TRBV7-9	TRBD2	16	TRBJ2-1	CASSFYSGRLYNEQFF	TGTGCCAGCAGCTTTTATAGCGGGAGGCTATACAATGAGCAGTTCTTC
NA	TRBV24-1	NA	17	TRBJ2-3	CATSDRQGFGRTDTQYF	TGTGCCACCAGTGATCGCCAGGGGTTTGGACGCACAGATACGCAGTATTTT
NA	TRBV12-5	NA	12	TRBJ2-2	CASGWGPGELFF	TGTGCTAGTGGTTGGGGGCCCGGGGAGCTGTTTTTT
NA	TRBV28	NA	16	TRBJ1-4	CASSLYVAQGKEKLFF	TGTGCCAGCAGTTTATACGTTGCACAGGGTAAAGAAAAACTGTTTTTT
few	TRBV30	TRBD1	13	TRBJ1-5	CAWSYKGGQPQHF	TGTGCCTGGAGTTATAAAGGGGGCCAGCCCCAGCATTTT
NA	TRBV7-2	TRBD1	13	TRBJ1-1	CASKQGMGTEAFF	TGTGCCAGCAAACAGGGGATGGGGACTGAAGCTTTCTTT
NA	TRBV5-1	TRBD1	13	TRBJ1-2	CASSSDRDYGYTF	TGCGCCAGCAGCTCGGACAGGGACTATGGCTACACCTTC
NA	TRBV7-2	NA	13	TRBJ2-1	CASSLRSSHEQFF	TGTGCCAGCAGCTTACGGTCTAGCCATGAGCAGTTCTTC
NA	TRBV6-1	TRBD2	17	TRBJ2-7	CASSDPGLAGTAGEQYF	TGTGCCAGCAGTGACCCGGGGCTAGCGGGTACAGCAGGGGAGCAGTACTTC
NA	TRBV10-2	TRBD2	17	TRBJ2-7	CASSESSSGGYPYEQYF	TGCGCCAGCAGTGAATCGTCTAGCGGGGGTTACCCCTACGAGCAGTACTTC
NA	TRBV5-8	NA	14	TRBJ1-3	CASSLEPLGNTIYF	TGTGCCAGCAGCTTGGAACCACTTGGAAACACCATATATTTT
NA	TRBV30	NA	13	TRBJ2-2	CAWSPPSSGELFF	TGTGCCTGGAGTCCCCCTTCTTCCGGGGAGCTGTTTTTT
NA	TRBV13	NA	14	TRBJ2-4	CASSSTGEVAIQYF	TGTGCCAGCAGCTCTACAGGGGAGGTTGCCATTCAGTACTTC
NA	TRBV28	NA	10	TRBJ2-7	CASSFDEQYF	TGTGCCAGCAGTTTCGACGAGCAGTACTTC
NA	TRBV6-2/TRBV6-3	TRBD2	17	TRBJ2-7	CASSPGTSGRRGYEQYF	TGTGCCAGCAGTCCCGGGACTAGCGGGAGAAGAGGCTACGAGCAGTACTTC
NA	TRBV12-3/TRBV12-4	TRBD2	13	TRBJ2-5	CASSLSGVGTQYF	TGTGCCAGCAGTCTGAGCGGGGTGGGGACCCAGTACTTC
NA	TRBV18	TRBD1	15	TRBJ1-2	CASSPEDGTGNGYTF	TGTGCCAGCTCACCAGAAGACGGGACAGGAAATGGCTACACCTTC
NA	TRBV6-5	NA	14	TRBJ1-4	CASSYSQGSEKLFF	TGTGCCAGCAGTTACTCCCAGGGGAGTGAAAAACTGTTTTTT
NA	TRBV4-3	NA	16	TRBJ1-1	CASSQGGGRENTEAFF	TGCGCCAGCAGCCAAGGAGGAGGGAGGGAGAACACTGAAGCTTTCTTT
NA	TRBV9	NA	16	TRBJ2-3	CASSVGGRLSTDTQYF	TGTGCCAGCAGCGTAGGGGGCAGGTTAAGCACAGATACGCAGTATTTT
NA	TRBV7-9	TRBD1	18	TRBJ2-7	CASSPHPLDRGSTNEQYF	TGTGCCAGCAGCCCGCACCCCCTCGACAGGGGGTCCACAAACGAGCAGTACTTC
NA	TRBV12-5	TRBD2	17	TRBJ2-1	CASGFGGRAFSRNEQFF	TGTGCTAGTGGTTTCGGCGGGAGGGCCTTTTCTCGGAATGAGCAGTTCTTC
NA	TRBV9	TRBD2	15	TRBJ2-3	CASSAPSGRPYTQYF	TGTGCCAGCAGCGCGCCTAGCGGGAGACCTTATACGCAGTATTTT
NA	TRBV28	NA	14	TRBJ1-2	CASSLTGPAYGYTF	TGTGCCAGCAGTTTGACAGGCCCTGCCTATGGCTACACCTTC
few	TRBV10-3	TRBD1	16	TRBJ2-5	CAISESKTGTQETQYF	TGTGCCATCAGTGAGTCTAAGACAGGGACCCAAGAGACCCAGTACTTC
NA	TRBV27	TRBD2	15	TRBJ2-1	CASSPGTSGTNEQFF	TGTGCCAGCAGTCCCGGGACTAGCGGGACCAATGAGCAGTTCTTC
NA	TRBV23-1	TRBD1	13	TRBJ1-2	CASRDRAPYGYTF	TGCGCCAGCCGAGACAGGGCACCCTATGGCTACACCTTC